What follows describes a single T cell receptor beta chain. Germline V gene lookup returns CDR1 LNHNV and CDR2 YYDKDF (reference sequence). This CDR3 has 16 amino acids. V was shortened by 0 bases and J by 2 bases, with 14 bases between the two germline ends. Libraries were prepared by immunoSEQ multiplex PCR; TCRdb keeps only in-frame clonotypes and omits some of them. The sample holds around 260,000 clones; approximately 87% are singletons and the top ten take about 1.6%. This sample stems from a study of blood T cell repertoires in COVID-19. The receptor comes from a woman aged 40 to 55 who had recovered from COVID-19. V usage is TRBV15 and J usage is TRBJ2-7; possibly TRBD1 for D (6 bases). The sample comprised peripheral blood. The chain's CDR3 is CATSRDLMGTTYEQYF. CDR3 nucleotide sequence: TGTGCCACCAGCAGAGATCTGATGGGGACAACCTACGAGCAGTACTTC. Together with reference TRBV15 and TRBJ2-7, the CDR3 gives the full variable domain: DAMVIQNPRYQVTQFGKPVTLSCSQTLNHNVMYWYQQKSSQAPKLLFHYYDKDFNNEADTPDNFQSRRPNTSFCFLDIRSPGLGDTAMYLCATSRDLMGTTYEQYFGPGTRLTVT.